This T cell receptor beta chain originates from a study of tumor-infiltrating lymphocytes in oesophageal squamous cell carcinoma. MiXCR was run by TCRdb on the PCR reads, yielding one entry per CDR3 protein. This repertoire shows 23,000 or so distinct CDR3 sequences, under 50% found once; its top ten account for roughly 23%. In its sample, this clonotype was seen once. The material sequenced was esophageal tumor tissue. This clonotype was sampled from a male donor with esophageal squamous cell carcinoma.

The CDR3 sequence is CASSPGQLSNQPQHF. For the CDR3, the DNA is TGTGCCAGCAGCCCCGGACAACTTTCTAATCAGCCCCAGCATTTT. The chain couples TRBV11-1 to TRBJ1-5; the D gene is possibly TRBD1 (5 bases). Germline lookup yields CDR1 SGHAT and CDR2 FQDESV (reference sequence). The CDR3 is made up of 15 amino acids. Trimming removed 5 bases from V and 4 bases from J, with 15 bases in between.